Below, 19 T cell receptor beta chains from the same sample are listed, as sequenced in a study of T cells in Graves' hyperthyroidism and ophthalmopathy. What was amplified from RNA transcripts were TCR beta CDR3 regions. Using the HTBI primer set, a first-round RT-PCR was run on the TCR CDR3. TCRdb re-analysed the multiplex PCR reads in MiXCR, keeping a single row per CDR3 protein. The table records about 600,000 distinct CDR3 sequences, approximately 15% of them present only once. Sequenced: blood. These receptors were taken from a woman between 18 and 30 years old with Graves' ophthalmopathy.

This clonotype was counted ten times or more. The V and J genes are TRBV24-1 and TRBJ2-1, with 7 positions matching TRBD1. From germline, CDR1 is KGHDR and CDR2 SFDVKD. Trimming took 3 bases from V and 7 from J; bases not matched to a gene: 8. The CDR3 is 15 residues long. The CDR3 here is CATSDAGTESNEQFF. CDR3 DNA sequence: TGTGCCACCAGTGATGCCGGGACAGAGAGTAATGAGCAGTTCTTC.

This clonotype has a count of ten or more. V and J are TRBV9 and TRBJ2-5, with D unclear. The CDR3 is 15 residues long. Per the germline V gene, CDR1 is SGDLS and CDR2 is YYNGEE. Trimming stripped 0 bases from V and 0 bases from J, with 9 bases between. The CDR3 loop reads CASSVAGSYQETQYF. The CDR3 DNA reads TGTGCCAGCAGCGTAGCCGGCAGCTACCAAGAGACCCAGTACTTC.

This clonotype was counted many times. The chain joins TRBV6-1 to TRBJ1-5, with 8 bases identical to TRBD1. Unmatched junction bases numbered 8, after V lost 7 bases and J lost 0 bases. CDR3 length: 16 amino acids. CDR1 is MNHNS, CDR2 SASEGT, per germline. This chain's CDR3 is CASKTSTGGSNQPQHF. CDR3 DNA sequence: TGTGCCAGCAAAACTTCCACAGGGGGTAGCAATCAGCCCCAGCATTTT.

The genes are TRBV18 and TRBJ2-7; 8 bases fit TRBD1. This CDR3 comprises 15 residues. Germline-derived CDR1 and CDR2 are KGHSH and LQKENI. V dropped 8 bases and J dropped 1; count of bases not matched to a gene: 10. The CDR3 DNA follows: TGTGCCAGCCAAGATACGGACAGGGCATCCTACGAGCAGTACTTC. Amino acids: CASQDTDRASYEQYF. Full variable domain (missing parts from reference TRBV18 and TRBJ2-7): NAGVMQNPRHLVRRRGQEARLRCSPMKGHSHVYWYRQLPEEGLKFMVYLQKENIIDESGMPKERFSAEFPKEGPSILRIQQVVRGDSAAYFCASQDTDRASYEQYFGPGTRLTVT.

At least ten counts were recorded for this clonotype. The V call is TRBV3-1, the J call TRBJ1-1; possible D gene TRBD1, 6 bases. Germline V gene sequence: CDR1 LGHDT, CDR2 YNNKEL (reference sequence). The CDR3 extends over 13 amino acids. V lost 1 base to trimming and J lost 5 bases, with 8 bases between them. The CDR3 is CASSQAGETEAFF. DNA for the CDR3: TGTGCCAGCAGCCAAGCAGGGGAGACTGAAGCTTTCTTT.

This clonotype was seen many times. The chain uses TRBV29-1 and TRBJ2-3, with D possibly matching TRBD2 (5 bases). The CDR3 runs 17 residues. Germline V gene data show CDR1 as SQVTM and CDR2 as ANQGSEA. Trimming cost V 3 bases and J 0 bases, with 19 bases left between them. CDR3 residues: CSVDGLASASSTDTQYF. The CDR3 DNA is TGCAGCGTTGATGGTCTAGCATCTGCTTCAAGCACAGATACGCAGTATTTT.

This clonotype was recorded many times. The chain employs TRBV5-1 and TRBJ1-2, with D perhaps matching TRBD1 (6 bases). This CDR3 comprises 16 residues. V was clipped by 1 base and J by 4 bases, with 17 bases between them. Germline loops: CDR1 SGHRS, CDR2 YFSETQ. The DNA of the CDR3 is TGCGCCAGCAGCTTGTCGGTAGGGGGTTCCGCCTATGGCTACACCTTC. Translation: CASSLSVGGSAYGYTF.

This clonotype was observed a handful of times. Here the CDR3 reads CASSSGRANTEAFF. The DNA of the CDR3 is TGTGCCAGCAGCTCCGGACGGGCGAACACTGAAGCTTTCTTT. V is TRBV7-3 and J is TRBJ1-1, with D uncertain. Trimming shortened V by 4 bases and J by 1 base, and 10 bases separated the two germline ends. The CDR3 length is 14 residues. CDR1 is SGHTA, CDR2 FQGTGA, per germline.

This clonotype was seen repeatedly, ten times or more. The J gene is TRBJ2-7, the V gene TRBV28; a possible D gene is TRBD1 (6 bases). Germline lookup yields CDR1 MDHEN and CDR2 SYDVKM. V was cut by 2 bases and J by 6 bases, with 17 bases left in between. The length of the CDR3 is 15 residues. For the CDR3, the DNA is TGTGCCAGCAGTTTAGCCGGCAGGGGCCTTTCCGAGCAGTACTTC. Its protein is CASSLAGRGLSEQYF.

This clonotype was found many times. This chain uses TRBV27 with TRBJ1-1; TRBD1 matches 7 bases. V lost 2 bases to trimming and J lost 4 bases; unmatched junction nucleotides: 7. There are 15 residues in the CDR3. Looked up from germline, CDR1 is MNHEY and CDR2 is SMNVEV (reference sequence). The CDR3 coding sequence is TGTGCCAGCAGTTTAGGGCAGGGGGGTGGCACTGAAGCTTTCTTT. Protein: CASSLGQGGGTEAFF.

Concerning this clonotype itself: A read error may be the cause here, since a much bigger clone is one base away. The rearrangement joins TRBV11-3 to TRBJ1-1, with D unresolved. This CDR3 contains 15 residues. CDR1 SGHNT and CDR2 YENEEA come from the germline V gene. The CDR3 DNA follows: TGTGTCAGCAGCTTAAGTACAGAGATGAACACTGAAGCTTTCTTT. It is translated as CVSSLSTEMNTEAFF.

This clonotype was seen at least ten times. The chain uses TRBV11-2 and TRBJ2-3; 9 bases line up with TRBD2. Trimming cost V 4 bases and J 5 bases; bases outside gene matches: 7. The CDR3 is 15 amino acids. Germline V gene sequence: CDR1 SGHAT, CDR2 FQNNGV. The CDR3: CASSSPGLAIDTQYF. As DNA, the CDR3 is TGTGCCAGCAGCTCACCGGGACTAGCTATAGATACGCAGTATTTT.

This clonotype was observed many times. In nucleotides, the CDR3 is TGTGCCAGCAGCTTAGGCGGGGTCCAAGAGACCCAGTACTTC. Translated, it gives CASSLGGVQETQYF. The V and J genes are TRBV7-2 and TRBJ2-5; TRBD2 might be the D (6 bases). The CDR3 has 14 residues. CDR1 and CDR2 (germline): SGHTA, FQGNSA. V was shortened by 1 base and J by 1 base, with 7 bases between the two germline ends.

Ten or more counts support this clonotype. This chain's CDR3 is CASSQGLAGNSYNEQFF. For the CDR3, the DNA is TGCGCCAGCAGCCAAGGACTAGCGGGGAACTCCTACAATGAGCAGTTCTTC. This chain joins TRBV4-3 and TRBJ2-1; 11 bases match TRBD2. CDR3 length: 17 residues. From germline, CDR1 is LGHNA and CDR2 YSLEER. Trimming removed 1 base from V and 0 bases from J; junction bases left unmatched: 2.

The CDR3 here is CASSLVGGGPSEKLFF. In DNA, the CDR3 is TGTGCCAGCAGCTTAGTAGGCGGGGGGCCTAGTGAAAAACTGTTTTTT. The chain uses TRBV7-8 and TRBJ1-4; a possible D gene is TRBD1 (6 bases). The CDR3 sequence is 16 residues long. From germline, CDR1 is SGHVS and CDR2 FQNEAQ. The V end lost 1 base, the J end lost 7 bases, and 16 bases lay between the germline ends.

This clonotype was seen repeatedly, ten times or more. This chain uses TRBV12-3 or TRBV12-4 with TRBJ2-7, with a possible D match to TRBD2 (5 bases). The CDR3 covers 13 residues. V was pared by 3 bases and J by 1 base, with 7 bases between. The CDR3 nucleotides are TGTGCCAGCAGTTTGGAGGCGTCCTACGAGCAGTACTTC. Amino acids: CASSLEASYEQYF.

This clonotype was counted many times. This rearrangement joins TRBV28 to TRBJ2-5, with TRBD2 as a possible D gene (5 bases). This CDR3 is 11 amino acids long. Germline values: CDR1 MDHEN, CDR2 SYDVKM. The V end was cut by 5 bases, the J end by 7 bases, with 8 bases between. The CDR3 coding sequence is TGTGCCAGCAGTCTACGGGGGACCCAGTACTTC. Amino acids: CASSLRGTQYF.

The rearrangement uses TRBV19 and TRBJ1-1; D may be TRBD1 (6 bases). Between the trimmed V and J ends, which lost 7 bases and 5 bases, there was a span of 26 bases. The germline V gene encodes CDR1 LNHDA and CDR2 SQIVND (reference sequence). This CDR3 is 17 amino acids long. The CDR3 nucleotides are TGTGCCAGTACCACCTGGAGCCCGACACAGGGACGGACTGAAGCTTTCTTT. This encodes CASTTWSPTQGRTEAFF.

This clonotype was detected only a few times. The chain couples TRBV7-9 to TRBJ2-5; TRBD1 aligns across 10 bases. The J segment lost 3 bases and the V segment lost 5 bases, leaving 6 bases of the junction unmatched. This CDR3 is built from 15 residues. The germline V gene has CDR1 SEHNR and CDR2 FQNEAQ (reference sequence). DNA for the CDR3: TGTGCCAGCAGCCTCGGACAGGGGGTCAAAGAGACCCAGTACTTC. As protein: CASSLGQGVKETQYF.